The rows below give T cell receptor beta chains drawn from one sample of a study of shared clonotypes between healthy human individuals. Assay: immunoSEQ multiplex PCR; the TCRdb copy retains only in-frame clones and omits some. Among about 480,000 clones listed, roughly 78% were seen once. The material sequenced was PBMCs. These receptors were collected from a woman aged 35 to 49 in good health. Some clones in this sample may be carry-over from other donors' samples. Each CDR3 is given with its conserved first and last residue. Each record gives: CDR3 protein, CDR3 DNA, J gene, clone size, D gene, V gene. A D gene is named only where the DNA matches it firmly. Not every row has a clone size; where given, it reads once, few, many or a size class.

CDR3aa: CASSLIPLAGKQPQHF; CDR3nt: TGTGCCAGCAGTTTAATACCCCTCGCAGGGAAACAGCCCCAGCATTTT; j_gene: TRBJ1-5; abundance: .; d_gene: .; v_gene: TRBV28
CDR3aa: CASSAGRTYGYTF; CDR3nt: TGTGCCAGCAGTGCGGGACGGACCTATGGCTACACCTTC; j_gene: TRBJ1-2; abundance: .; d_gene: .; v_gene: TRBV6-4
CDR3aa: CASRGSRGVNTEAFF; CDR3nt: TGTGCCAGCAGGGGGAGTAGGGGGGTGAACACTGAAGCTTTCTTT; j_gene: TRBJ1-1; abundance: .; d_gene: .; v_gene: TRBV2
CDR3aa: CARSPVSSYEQYF; CDR3nt: TGTGCCAGAAGCCCTGTTAGCTCCTACGAGCAGTACTTC; j_gene: TRBJ2-7; abundance: once; d_gene: .; v_gene: TRBV5-3
CDR3aa: CASSSGQGREQYF; CDR3nt: TGTGCCAGCAGCTCGGGACAGGGGAGGGAGCAGTACTTC; j_gene: TRBJ2-7; abundance: .; d_gene: TRBD1; v_gene: TRBV7-2
CDR3aa: CSATPSETQYF; CDR3nt: TGCAGTGCAACCCCTAGTGAGACCCAGTACTTC; j_gene: TRBJ2-5; abundance: .; d_gene: .; v_gene: TRBV20-1
CDR3aa: CASSQESGSIIFAKNIQYF; CDR3nt: TGTGCCAGCAGCCAGGAGAGCGGGAGCATAATTTTCGCCAAAAACATTCAGTACTTC; j_gene: TRBJ2-4; abundance: .; d_gene: TRBD2; v_gene: TRBV7-2
CDR3aa: CASSLGLAGEDTQYF; CDR3nt: TGTGCCAGCAGCTTGGGACTAGCGGGGGAAGATACGCAGTATTTT; j_gene: TRBJ2-3; abundance: .; d_gene: TRBD2; v_gene: TRBV7-9
CDR3aa: CASSLRGPTDTQYF; CDR3nt: TGTGCCAGCAGCTTGAGGGGGCCCACAGATACGCAGTATTTT; j_gene: TRBJ2-3; abundance: .; d_gene: TRBD1; v_gene: TRBV7-8
CDR3aa: CASSWGTGSGEETQYF; CDR3nt: TGTGCCAGCAGTTGGGGTACGGGTAGCGGGGAAGAGACCCAGTACTTC; j_gene: TRBJ2-5; abundance: .; d_gene: TRBD2; v_gene: TRBV27
CDR3aa: CASSQEVAGSYEQYF; CDR3nt: TGTGCCAGCAGCCAAGAGGTGGCGGGGTCGTACGAGCAGTACTTC; j_gene: TRBJ2-7; abundance: .; d_gene: .; v_gene: TRBV4-2
CDR3aa: CASSLNGGSEETQYF; CDR3nt: TGTGCCAGCAGCTTAAACGGCGGGAGCGAGGAGACCCAGTACTTC; j_gene: TRBJ2-5; abundance: once; d_gene: TRBD2; v_gene: TRBV7-3
CDR3aa: CASSPGASGNTIYF; CDR3nt: TGTGCCAGCAGCCCGGGTGCTTCTGGAAACACCATATATTTT; j_gene: TRBJ1-3; abundance: .; d_gene: .; v_gene: TRBV11-2
CDR3aa: CASRKRVGLAGPEPYNEQFF; CDR3nt: TGTGCCAGCAGGAAAAGGGTGGGACTAGCGGGACCCGAACCTTACAATGAGCAGTTCTTC; j_gene: TRBJ2-1; abundance: .; d_gene: TRBD2; v_gene: TRBV28
CDR3aa: CASSTRTGGSGNTIYF; CDR3nt: TGTGCCAGCAGCACCCGGACAGGGGGCTCCGGAAACACCATATATTTT; j_gene: TRBJ1-3; abundance: .; d_gene: TRBD1; v_gene: TRBV7-8
CDR3aa: CASSEPGVYQETQYF; CDR3nt: TGTGCCAGCAGTGAGCCCGGTGTGTACCAAGAGACCCAGTACTTC; j_gene: TRBJ2-5; abundance: .; d_gene: .; v_gene: TRBV2
CDR3aa: CASSAQNYEQYF; CDR3nt: TGTGCCAGCAGTGCTCAGAACTACGAGCAGTACTTC; j_gene: TRBJ2-7; abundance: .; d_gene: .; v_gene: TRBV25-1
CDR3aa: CASRGPGTNQPQHF; CDR3nt: TGTGCCAGTAGGGGGCCAGGGACAAATCAGCCCCAGCATTTT; j_gene: TRBJ1-5; abundance: few; d_gene: .; v_gene: TRBV19